The 32 T cell receptor beta chains given below trace back to one sample, sequenced in a study of blood T cell repertoires in COVID-19. Using immunoSEQ multiplex PCR, the repertoire was profiled, and TCRdb retains in-frame clones only, with some absent. The sample has approximately 97,000 clones, approximately 88% seen once. Material: peripheral blood. Receptors originate from a human donor in a cohort sampled during active COVID-19.

As concerns this clone: Other DNA sequences in this specimen translate into the identical CDR3. The rearrangement joins TRBV10-3 to TRBJ1-1; 9 positions match TRBD1. From germline, CDR1 is ENHRY and CDR2 SYGVKD. The CDR3 length is 15 residues. V dropped 2 bases and J dropped 5; count of bases not matched to a gene: 6. As DNA, the CDR3 is TGTGCCATCAGTGAGGGGACAGGGAGTTATACTGAAGCTTTCTTT. This translates into CAISEGTGSYTEAFF.

This clone occurred once. The chain joins TRBV29-1 to TRBJ2-3, with 9 bases fitting TRBD1. In germline, CDR1 is SQVTM, CDR2 ANQGSEA. There are 13 residues in the CDR3. V trimming: 7 bases; J trimming: 4 bases; junction bases outside the gene matches: 6. CDR3 region: CSGGGQGPDTQYF. The CDR3 nucleotides read TGCAGCGGCGGGGGACAGGGACCAGATACGCAGTATTTT.

The chain carries TRBV5-5 and TRBJ2-3; D gene uncertain. CDR1 SGHKS and CDR2 YYEKEE come from the germline V gene (reference sequence). The CDR3 runs to 12 residues. The ends were cut back, 1 base at V and 3 bases at J, with 3 bases in the middle. CDR3 nucleotide sequence: TGTGCCAGCAGCTTGCGGACAGATACGCAGTATTTT. It translates to CASSLRTDTQYF.

CDR3 residues: CASSERGGAEAFF. Written as DNA, the CDR3 is TGTGCCAGCAGCGAAAGGGGAGGGGCTGAAGCTTTCTTT. The chain joins TRBV5-4 to TRBJ1-1; perhaps TRBD1 as D (5 bases). This CDR3 is 13 amino acids long. V was cut by 4 bases and J by 6 bases, with 13 bases left in between. The germline V gene encodes CDR1 SGHNT and CDR2 YYREEE (reference sequence).

The V and J genes are TRBV27 and TRBJ2-1; 11 nucleotides match TRBD2. Germline assignment: CDR1 MNHEY and CDR2 SMNVEV (reference sequence). The CDR3 is 15 amino acids. J lost 8 bases, V lost 1 base, and 4 bases had no gene match. The CDR3 protein is CASSLWASGGHEQFF. CDR3 in DNA: TGTGCCAGCAGTTTATGGGCTAGCGGGGGGCATGAGCAGTTCTTC.

The chain links TRBV2 to TRBJ2-7, with TRBD2 matching 11 bases. There are 14 residues in the CDR3. J was trimmed by 3 bases and V by 8 bases; bases with no gene match: 6. Germline-derived CDR1 and CDR2 are SNHLY and FYNNEI. The DNA for the CDR3 is TGTGCCAGCTCTAGCGGGGGGCTAGGCTACGAGCAGTACTTC. Translation gives CASSSGGLGYEQYF.

The rearrangement uses TRBV5-1 and TRBJ2-3, with 12 bases that match TRBD1. The CDR3 spans 16 residues. The junction had 5 bases not matched to a gene; V was cut back by 1 base and J by 5 bases. Germline loops: CDR1 SGHRS, CDR2 YFSETQ. CDR3 bases: TGCGCCAGCAGCTTGACCGGGACAGGGGGCGGAGATACGCAGTATTTT. This translates into CASSLTGTGGGDTQYF.

The V gene is TRBV6-2 or TRBV6-3, the J gene TRBJ1-2; D gene ambiguous. The V gene lost 2 bases and the J gene lost 3 bases, with 4 bases spanning the gap. This CDR3 has 12 residues. In germline, CDR1 is MNHEY, CDR2 SVGEGT. The CDR3 sequence: CASSYIDYGYTF. DNA of the CDR3: TGTGCCAGCAGTTACATCGACTATGGCTACACCTTC.

This sequence joins TRBV7-2 and TRBJ1-1, with D hard to call. The CDR3 sequence is 13 residues long. CDR1 and CDR2 from the germline V gene are SGHTA and FQGNSA. Trimming cost V 1 base and J 4 bases, with 7 bases left between them. The CDR3 bases are TGTGCCAGCAGCTTAGTCGGAGTCACTGAAGCTTTCTTT. Protein product: CASSLVGVTEAFF.

The V gene is TRBV11-2, the J gene TRBJ1-2; 8 bases fit TRBD1. In germline, CDR1 is SGHAT, CDR2 FQNNGV. The CDR3 is 15 residues long. With 5 bases clipped from V and 2 bases from J, the junction kept 7 bases outside the gene matches. In DNA form, the CDR3 reads TGTGCCAGCAGCGCCCGGACAGGGTGGAACTATGGCTACACCTTC. As protein: CASSARTGWNYGYTF.

This clone has more than one count but fewer than ten. This chain joins TRBV30 and TRBJ1-5; TRBD1 agrees at 11 bases. With V trimmed by 0 bases and J by 8 bases, 9 bases remained unmatched. Looked up from germline, CDR1 is GTSNPN and CDR2 is SVGIG (reference sequence). CDR3 length equals 16 residues. The CDR3 here is CAWSVGTGGTRKPQHF. The CDR3 DNA reads as TGTGCCTGGAGTGTAGGGACAGGGGGTACGAGAAAGCCCCAGCATTTT.

The table lists this clone with a few counts. The rearrangement joins TRBV18 to TRBJ1-2; TRBD1 matches 11 bases. V lost 0 bases and J lost 4; bases outside the gene matches: 13. The CDR3 is 19 amino acids. Germline loops: CDR1 KGHSH, CDR2 LQKENI. CDR3 bases: TGTGCCAGCTCACCACCGCTCATCCGGGACAGGGGGTTTGGCTATGGCTACACCTTC. This codes for CASSPPLIRDRGFGYGYTF.

The chain joins TRBV2 to TRBJ1-6; weak D call: TRBD1 (5 bases). The V end lost 8 bases, the J end lost 8 bases, and 16 bases lay between the germline ends. The CDR3 spans 14 residues. Looked up from germline, CDR1 is SNHLY and CDR2 is FYNNEI. The CDR3 coding sequence is TGTGCCAGCGGCCCCGCGGGGCGTGATTCACCCCTCCACTTT. Its protein is CASGPAGRDSPLHF.

This chain's CDR3 is CASSPQRGGKSSYNEQFF. The CDR3 coding sequence is TGTGCCAGCTCACCACAACGGGGGGGTAAGAGCTCCTACAATGAGCAGTTCTTC. V and J are TRBV18 and TRBJ2-1, with 8 bases lining up with TRBD2. Per the germline V gene, CDR1 is KGHSH and CDR2 is LQKENI. Unmatched junction bases numbered 8, after V lost 1 base and J lost 0 bases. CDR3 length: 18 residues.

The chain uses TRBV7-6 and TRBJ1-3; D remains unclear. Trimming pared 5 bases from V and 0 bases from J, leaving 8 bases between. The germline V gene has CDR1 SGHVS and CDR2 FNYEAQ. This CDR3 region has 14 residues. The CDR3 loop is CASSPRISGNTIYF. DNA of the CDR3: TGTGCCAGCAGCCCCAGGATCTCTGGAAACACCATATATTTT.

J is TRBJ2-7 and V is TRBV7-3; D gene uncertain. This CDR3 spans 13 amino acids. The V end lost 4 bases, the J end lost 0 bases, and 7 bases lay between the germline ends. Germline CDR1 and CDR2: SGHTA and FQGTGA. CDR3 nucleotide sequence: TGTGCCAGCAGCTCGGGTAGCTCCTACGAGCAGTACTTC. Translating gives CASSSGSSYEQYF.

CDR3 amino acids: CASSPDSQPQHF. CDR3 sequence (DNA): TGTGCCAGCAGCCCCGACAGTCAGCCCCAGCATTTT. This chain connects TRBV2 to TRBJ1-5; weak D call: TRBD1 (5 bases). The germline V gene has CDR1 SNHLY and CDR2 FYNNEI. CDR3 length: 12 residues. Trimming pared 6 bases from V and 6 bases from J, leaving 9 bases between.

V and J are TRBV29-1 and TRBJ2-1; TRBD1 might be the D (5 bases). This CDR3 contains 15 residues. The V gene lost 6 bases and the J gene lost 0 bases, with 15 bases spanning the gap. Germline CDR1 and CDR2: SQVTM and ANQGSEA. The CDR3 reads CSVSQGQSSYNEQFF. The CDR3 DNA sequence: TGCAGCGTGAGCCAGGGCCAAAGCTCCTACAATGAGCAGTTCTTC.

The rearrangement uses TRBV7-8 and TRBJ2-2; weak D call: TRBD2 (7 bases). The V gene lost 5 bases and the J gene lost 5 bases, with 15 bases spanning the gap. The germline CDR1 and CDR2 sequences are SGHVS and FQNEAQ. There are 15 residues in the CDR3. The CDR3 DNA is TGTGCCAGCAGCCAAGCTGGGGGGGCGACCGGGGAGCTGTTTTTT. Translating gives CASSQAGGATGELFF.

This sequence joins TRBV5-1 and TRBJ2-7, with TRBD1 matching over 9 bases. Germline V CDR1 and CDR2: SGHRS, YFSETQ. V shed 2 bases, J shed 2 bases, and the junction held 5 bases outside the gene matches. The CDR3 loop spans 15 amino acids. CDR3 coding DNA: TGCGCCAGCAGCTTACCCGGGACAGGGACCTACGAGCAGTACTTC. Its protein product is CASSLPGTGTYEQYF.

V and J are TRBV13 and TRBJ1-1; the D is unclear. Per germline, CDR1 PRHDT and CDR2 FYEKMQ (reference sequence). The CDR3 extends over 13 amino acids. V lost 4 bases and J lost 2, with 8 bases in between. CDR3 amino acids: CASSSPINTEAFF. The CDR3 nucleotides read TGTGCCAGCAGCTCCCCTATAAACACTGAAGCTTTCTTT.

V is TRBV18 and J is TRBJ1-1; tentative D call: TRBD1 (6 bases). This CDR3 has 18 residues. Trimming pared 3 bases from V and 0 bases from J, leaving 20 bases between. Germline loops: CDR1 KGHSH, CDR2 LQKENI. Here the CDR3 reads CASSPLGRAGEMNTEAFF. The CDR3 DNA reads TGTGCCAGCTCACCGCTTGGTCGTGCAGGGGAGATGAACACTGAAGCTTTCTTT.

The V and J genes are TRBV28 and TRBJ1-1, with TRBD1 matching 9 bases. J gave up 6 bases and V 4 bases, and 18 bases lay outside the gene matches. Germline CDR1 reads MDHEN; CDR2 reads SYDVKM. There are 18 residues in the CDR3. CDR3 in amino acids: CASSSPPGQGTLSPEAFF. The CDR3 nucleotides read TGTGCCAGCAGTTCCCCCCCAGGACAGGGGACCCTAAGCCCTGAAGCTTTCTTT.

CDR3 sequence reads: CASRAGTDTQYF. Written as DNA, the CDR3 is TGTGCCAGCAGGGCCGGCACAGATACGCAGTATTTT. The gene calls are TRBV12-3 or TRBV12-4 and TRBJ2-3; D unresolved. Trimming pared 6 bases from V and 1 base from J, leaving 5 bases between. This CDR3 contains 12 residues.

V is TRBV6-5 and J is TRBJ2-1, with a possible D match to TRBD1 (5 bases). The CDR3 consists of 15 residues. The germline CDR1 and CDR2 sequences are MNHEY and SVGAGI. V was trimmed by 0 bases and J by 0 bases, leaving 6 bases between them. The CDR3 loop is CASSYSRDSYNEQFF. As DNA, the CDR3 is TGTGCCAGCAGTTACTCCAGGGACTCCTACAATGAGCAGTTCTTC.

The gene calls are TRBV18 and TRBJ2-5; possibly TRBD1 for D (5 bases). The CDR3 is 14 amino acids. The ends were cut back, 0 bases at V and 7 bases at J, with 12 bases in the middle. Germline V gene data show CDR1 as KGHSH and CDR2 as LQKENI. CDR3 residues: CASSPPQGTLTQYF. CDR3 coding DNA: TGTGCCAGCTCACCACCGCAGGGTACATTGACCCAGTACTTC.

The rearrangement uses TRBV2 and TRBJ1-2; 10 nucleotides line up with TRBD1. This CDR3 has 13 amino acids. V shed 6 bases, J shed 6 bases, and the junction held 4 bases outside the gene matches. Germline V gene data show CDR1 as SNHLY and CDR2 as FYNNEI. CDR3: CASRIGQGDGYTF. CDR3 nucleotides: TGTGCCAGCAGAATTGGACAGGGGGATGGCTACACCTTC.

The V gene is TRBV11-2, the J gene TRBJ1-1, with 11 bases aligning to TRBD1. The CDR3 extends over 17 amino acids. The germline gives CDR1 SGHAT, CDR2 FQNNGV. V dropped 1 base and J dropped 1; count of bases not matched to a gene: 5. DNA for the CDR3: TGTGCCAGCAGCTTAGTGAAGGACAGGGGGCAGAACACTGAAGCTTTCTTT. Its translation is CASSLVKDRGQNTEAFF.

CDR3 coding DNA: TGTGCCAACCGACAGGGGGCGTACGGTGGCTACACCTTC. Translated, it gives CANRQGAYGGYTF. This chain uses TRBV10-3 with TRBJ1-2; 10 nucleotides align to TRBD1. The V gene end was trimmed by 10 bases and the J gene end by 7 bases; junction bases not matched to a gene: 9. The CDR3 contains 13 residues. CDR1 and CDR2 from the germline V gene are ENHRY and SYGVKD.

The chain joins TRBV7-2 to TRBJ2-3; D remains unclear. V was shortened by 5 bases and J by 0 bases, with 9 bases between the two germline ends. This CDR3 is 14 amino acids long. Germline CDR1 and CDR2: SGHTA and FQGNSA. The CDR3 protein is CASSLSMSTDTQYF. CDR3 in DNA: TGTGCCAGCAGCCTAAGCATGAGCACAGATACGCAGTATTTT.

This chain links TRBV18 with TRBJ1-6; D possibly corresponds to TRBD1 (6 bases). Trimming removed 3 bases from V and 12 bases from J, with 15 bases in between. CDR1 and CDR2 from the germline V gene are KGHSH and LQKENI. The CDR3 covers 14 residues. The CDR3 coding sequence is TGTGCCAGCTCACCTGAGTCCAGGGGAGAACCCCTCCACTTT. Translation: CASSPESRGEPLHF.

V and J are TRBV4-2 and TRBJ2-1, with 10 bases lining up with TRBD2. The CDR3 is 17 amino acids. The trim removed 3 bases at V and 3 bases at J, leaving 8 bases unmatched. CDR1 is LGHNA, CDR2 YNFKEQ, per germline. The CDR3 is CASSQGIAGGDYNEQFF. Written as DNA, the CDR3 is TGTGCCAGCAGCCAGGGAATAGCGGGGGGAGACTACAATGAGCAGTTCTTC.